The 16 T cell receptor beta chains below were found in one sample sequenced in a study of neurological immune-mediated disorders. The time point was: longitudinal time-point 1 (baseline). One entry per CDR3 protein results from TCRdb running MiXCR on the 5' RACE reads. The repertoire has 55,000 to 65,000 distinct CDR3 sequences, about 10% of them found once; the top ten carry 6.6%. Sequenced sample: PBMCs. The source of these receptors is a male donor with HTLV-1-associated myelopathy (HAM/TSP).

This clonotype was seen ten or more times. This chain joins TRBV19 and TRBJ2-1; D could derive from TRBD1 or TRBD2 (7 bases each). Germline V gene lookup returns CDR1 LNHDA and CDR2 SQIVND (reference sequence). The CDR3 covers 14 residues. V dropped 2 bases and J dropped 5 bases, with 10 bases sitting between them. CDR3: CASSIQGGNNEQFF. The CDR3 DNA follows: TGTGCCAGTAGTATACAGGGGGGGAACAATGAGCAGTTCTTC.

This clonotype was detected many times. J is TRBJ1-1 and V is TRBV7-2; no reliable D call. CDR1 and CDR2 (germline): SGHTA, FQGNSA. Trimming took off 2 bases at V and 7 bases at J, with 11 bases between the two ends. The CDR3 runs 13 residues. The CDR3 spells CASSLIRTNEAFF. For the CDR3, the DNA is TGTGCCAGCAGCTTAATTCGAACGAATGAAGCTTTCTTT.

This clonotype was counted once. A single base separates this from a much larger clone, so it may be a read error. The chain employs TRBV20-1 and TRBJ1-5; possibly TRBD1 for D (5 bases). Trimming stripped 3 bases from V and 4 bases from J, with 19 bases between. Germline V gene lookup returns CDR1 DFQATT and CDR2 SNEGSKA (reference sequence). This CDR3 comprises 16 residues. CDR3 loop: CSASRTDLGGNQPQHF. The CDR3 DNA reads as TGCAGTGCTAGCCGAACCGACCTGGGGGGAAATCAGCCCCAGCATTTT.

This clonotype was counted ten times or more. The chain joins TRBV28 to TRBJ2-7; TRBD1 matches at 7 bases. The junction had 4 bases not matched to a gene; V was cut back by 8 bases and J by 3 bases. The CDR3 contains 12 residues. The germline V gene encodes CDR1 MDHEN and CDR2 SYDVKM. In DNA form, the CDR3 reads TGTGCCAGCCGGGACAGCGGCTACGAGCAGTACTTC. It encodes CASRDSGYEQYF.

A single count supports this clonotype. Sequence at one end of the junction differs from germline and may be a read error. The rearrangement uses TRBV7-2 and TRBJ2-1; no definite D call. Germline loops: CDR1 SGHTA, CDR2 FQGNSA. There are 12 residues in the CDR3. Here the CDR3 DNA reads TGTGCCAGCAGCTTAGCGAACAATGATCAGTTCTTC. Residues: CASSLANNDQFF.

This clonotype has a count of ten or more. The chain recombines TRBV4-3 with TRBJ1-6; D is ambiguous. Trimming cost V 3 bases and J 0 bases, with 18 bases left between them. Germline V gives CDR1 LGHNA, CDR2 YSLEER. CDR3 length: 19 residues. The CDR3 region has the DNA TGCGCCAGCAGCCAGGCAACCACCGGGAAAGGCTCCTATAATTCACCCCTCCACTTT. The encoded protein is CASSQATTGKGSYNSPLHF.

This clonotype was observed at least ten times. The rearrangement uses TRBV19 and TRBJ1-5, with no clear D. V was cut by 2 bases and J by 4 bases, with 3 bases left in between. Germline V gene lookup returns CDR1 LNHDA and CDR2 SQIVND (reference sequence). The CDR3 extends over 12 amino acids. CDR3 region: CASSISNQPQHF. CDR3 DNA sequence: TGTGCCAGTAGTATAAGTAATCAGCCCCAGCATTTT.

This clonotype showed up many times. The chain couples TRBV7-2 to TRBJ2-5; D call uncertain. This CDR3 region has 13 residues. Trimming stripped 1 base from V and 9 bases from J, with 12 bases between. Germline CDR1 is SGHTA and CDR2 is FQGNSA. In nucleotides, the CDR3 is TGTGCCAGCAGCTTAGAAGCGTATCAGGCCCAGTACTTC. Translated, it gives CASSLEAYQAQYF.

J is TRBJ2-5 and V is TRBV4-3; D unresolved. Trimming left V 0 bases short and J 4 bases short, with 15 bases between. Germline CDR1 and CDR2: LGHNA and YSLEER. The CDR3 runs to 16 residues. The CDR3 is CASSQDPPPRPETQYF. In DNA form, the CDR3 reads TGCGCCAGCAGCCAAGATCCCCCGCCTCGCCCAGAGACCCAGTACTTC.

In this sample, this clonotype turned up many times. The rearrangement links TRBV6-1 to TRBJ1-2; D possibly corresponds to TRBD1 (5 bases). The germline V gene encodes CDR1 MNHNS and CDR2 SASEGT. The CDR3 extends over 19 amino acids. With 3 bases removed from V and 0 bases from J, the gap between germline ends came to 23 bases. CDR3 sequence (DNA): TGTGCCAGCAGTGATCGCAGGGCCGGAACAATATATCCTAACTATGGCTACACCTTC. It translates to CASSDRRAGTIYPNYGYTF.

This clonotype was found many times. The CDR3 bases are TGTGCCAGCAGGGCACCGAGACAGGGACTTGAGCAGTACTTC. Protein: CASRAPRQGLEQYF. This chain joins TRBV7-9 and TRBJ2-7, with a possible D match to TRBD1 (7 bases). The length of the CDR3 is 14 residues. Germline CDR1 and CDR2: SEHNR and FQNEAQ (reference sequence). V lost 6 bases and J lost 7, with 19 bases in between.

This chain links TRBV7-6 with TRBJ1-6; D is ambiguous. Germline lookup yields CDR1 SGHVS and CDR2 FNYEAQ. Trimming removed 0 bases from V and 7 bases from J, with 13 bases in between. This CDR3 spans 16 amino acids. CDR3 protein: CASSLAGGSRNSPLHF. Here the CDR3 DNA reads TGTGCCAGCAGCTTAGCCGGCGGGTCTAGAAATTCACCCCTCCACTTT.

The chain uses TRBV14 and TRBJ2-1, with D tentatively TRBD2 (5 bases). Per germline, CDR1 SGHDN and CDR2 FVKESK. The CDR3 length is 16 residues. The ends were cut back, 0 bases at V and 4 bases at J, with 13 bases in the middle. The CDR3 reads CASSQDWSGMYNEQFF. DNA of the CDR3: TGTGCCAGCAGCCAAGATTGGTCGGGGATGTACAATGAGCAGTTCTTC.

This clonotype was found many times. The chain has TRBV12-3 or TRBV12-4 and TRBJ1-5; 10 bases map to TRBD1. The CDR3 has 19 amino acids. The V and J ends lost 0 bases and 1 base, in that order; junction bases with no gene match: 9. CDR3 loop: CASSLALTGGGGSNQPQHF. CDR3 sequence (DNA): TGTGCCAGCAGTTTAGCGCTGACAGGGGGCGGGGGGAGCAATCAGCCCCAGCATTTT.

In its sample, this clonotype was seen many times. CDR3 amino acids: CASSFTGTTYEQYF. Here the CDR3 DNA reads TGTGCCAGCAGCTTCACAGGGACAACTTACGAGCAGTACTTC. This chain uses TRBV7-8 with TRBJ2-7; D is possibly TRBD1 (6 bases). Germline assignment: CDR1 SGHVS and CDR2 FQNEAQ. Trimming removed 3 bases from V and 4 bases from J, with 13 bases in between. The CDR3 length is 14 residues.

This clonotype came up many times. Its ends do not fully match the called genes, so a read error is possible. This chain links TRBV25-1 with TRBJ2-1; D ambiguous. This CDR3 spans 14 amino acids. Germline V gene lookup returns CDR1 MGHDK and CDR2 SYGVNS. CDR3 residues: CASSESSSYHEQFF. Written as DNA, the CDR3 is TGTGCCAGCAGTGAATCATCCAGCTACCATGAGCAGTTCTTC.